The entry that follows covers one T cell receptor (beta chain) sequence. Its antigen remains unidentified. Using immunoSEQ multiplex PCR, the repertoire was profiled, and TCRdb retains in-frame clones only, with some absent. The table lists roughly 62,000 clones, 86% of them singletons. The data stem from a study of OX40 agonist ivuxolimab in advanced cancers. Study-level information: Patients with prior anti-PD-1, anti-PD-L1 or anti-CTLA-4 therapy were eligible; roughly 40% had some. General study findings and limits: Fewer expanded clones were found on average in CD4+ than in CD8+ T cells.

The sequence derives from an adult with an advanced solid tumor such as melanoma, head and neck, liver or kidney cancer. The sample consisted of CD4+ or CD8+ T cells sorted from blood, taken in a trial of the OX40 agonist ivuxolimab.

This CDR3 is CASSVGNRGGASHYNEQFF. CDR3 DNA sequence: TGTGCCAGCAGCGTAGGGAACCGGGGCGGGGCTTCCCACTACAATGAGCAGTTCTTC. The V and J genes are TRBV9 and TRBJ2-1; TRBD2 might be the D (6 bases). Germline V gene data show CDR1 as SGDLS and CDR2 as YYNGEE. V was trimmed by 0 bases and J by 3 bases, leaving 22 bases between them. This CDR3 has 19 residues.